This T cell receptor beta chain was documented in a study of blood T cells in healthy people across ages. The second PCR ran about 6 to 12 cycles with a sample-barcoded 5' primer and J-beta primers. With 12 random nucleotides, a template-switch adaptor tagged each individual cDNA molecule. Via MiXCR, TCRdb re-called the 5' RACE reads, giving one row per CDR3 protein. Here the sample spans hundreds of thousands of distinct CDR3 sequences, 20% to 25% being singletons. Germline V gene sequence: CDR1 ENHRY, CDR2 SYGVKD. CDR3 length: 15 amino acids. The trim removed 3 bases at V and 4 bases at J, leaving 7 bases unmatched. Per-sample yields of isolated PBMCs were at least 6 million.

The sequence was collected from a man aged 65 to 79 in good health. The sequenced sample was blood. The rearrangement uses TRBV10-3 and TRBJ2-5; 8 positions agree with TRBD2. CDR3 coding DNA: TGTGCCATCAGTGATTCCGGGAGGGCCCGAGAGACCCAGTACTTC. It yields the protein CAISDSGRARETQYF.